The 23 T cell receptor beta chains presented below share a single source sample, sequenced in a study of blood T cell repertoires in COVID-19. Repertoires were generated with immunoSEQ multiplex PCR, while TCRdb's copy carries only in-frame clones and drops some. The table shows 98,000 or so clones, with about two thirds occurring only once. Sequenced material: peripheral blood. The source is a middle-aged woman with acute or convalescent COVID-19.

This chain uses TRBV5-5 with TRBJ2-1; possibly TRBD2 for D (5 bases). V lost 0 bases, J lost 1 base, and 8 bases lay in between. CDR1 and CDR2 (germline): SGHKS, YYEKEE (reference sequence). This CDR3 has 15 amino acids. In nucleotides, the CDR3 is TGTGCCAGCAGCTTGGTGGAGGCGTCCTACAATGAGCAGTTCTTC. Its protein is CASSLVEASYNEQFF.

CDR3 DNA: TGCAGCGTTGGACCGACTCCCTACGAGCAGTACTTC. Amino acids: CSVGPTPYEQYF. V and J are TRBV29-1 and TRBJ2-7; no definite D call. CDR3 length: 12 amino acids. Trimming left V 4 bases short and J 2 bases short, with 9 bases between. CDR1 and CDR2 from the germline V gene are SQVTM and ANQGSEA.

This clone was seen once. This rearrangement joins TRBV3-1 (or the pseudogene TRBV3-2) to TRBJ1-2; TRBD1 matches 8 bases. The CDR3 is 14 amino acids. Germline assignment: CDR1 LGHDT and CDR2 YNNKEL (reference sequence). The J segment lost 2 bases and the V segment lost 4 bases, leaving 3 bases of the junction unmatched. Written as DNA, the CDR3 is TGTGCCAGCAGCCGTGGACAGGGAAACTATGGCTACACCTTC. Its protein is CASSRGQGNYGYTF.

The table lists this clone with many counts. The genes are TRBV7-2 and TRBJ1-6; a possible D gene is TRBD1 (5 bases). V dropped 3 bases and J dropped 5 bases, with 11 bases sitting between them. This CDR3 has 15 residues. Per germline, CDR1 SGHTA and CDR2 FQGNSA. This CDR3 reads CASSLGGGNNSPLHF. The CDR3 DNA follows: TGTGCCAGCAGCTTGGGGGGGGGTAATAATTCACCCCTCCACTTT.

CDR3 sequence (DNA): TGTGCCAGCAGCTTCCAGACAGGGGGTAGGACAGATACGCAGTATTTT. Translating gives CASSFQTGGRTDTQYF. The V call is TRBV11-2, the J call TRBJ2-3; 9 bases are a match to TRBD1. The germline CDR1 and CDR2 sequences are SGHAT and FQNNGV. Trimming cost V 3 bases and J 3 bases; bases outside gene matches: 7. This CDR3 comprises 16 residues. The entire variable domain, with the rest obtained from reference TRBV11-2 and TRBJ2-3, is as follows: EAGVAQSPRYKIIEKRQSVAFWCNPISGHATLYWYQQILGQGPKLLIQFQNNGVVDDSQLPKDRFSAERLKGVDSTLKIQPAKLEDSAVYLCASSFQTGGRTDTQYFGPGTRLTVL.

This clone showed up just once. CDR3 DNA: TGTGCCAGCAGACGGACAGGGGGGTCTGGGGCCAACGTCCTGACTTTC. Its translation is CASRRTGGSGANVLTF. This chain joins TRBV2 and TRBJ2-6; 10 nucleotides line up with TRBD1. Germline V gene sequence: CDR1 SNHLY, CDR2 FYNNEI. The CDR3 is 16 amino acids. The ends lost 6 bases at V and 1 base at J; junction bases unmatched: 3.

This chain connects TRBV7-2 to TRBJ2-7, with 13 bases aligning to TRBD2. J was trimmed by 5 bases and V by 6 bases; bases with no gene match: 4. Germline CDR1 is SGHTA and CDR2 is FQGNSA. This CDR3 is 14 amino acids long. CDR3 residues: CASRQGLAGHEQYF. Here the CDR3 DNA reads TGTGCCAGCAGACAGGGACTAGCGGGGCACGAGCAGTACTTC.

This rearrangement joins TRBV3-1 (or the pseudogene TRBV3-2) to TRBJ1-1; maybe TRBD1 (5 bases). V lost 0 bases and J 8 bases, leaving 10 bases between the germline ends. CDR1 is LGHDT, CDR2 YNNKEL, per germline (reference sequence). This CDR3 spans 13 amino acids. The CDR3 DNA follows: TGTGCCAGCAGCCAAGAGTGGGGCCCCGAAGCTTTCTTT. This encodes CASSQEWGPEAFF.

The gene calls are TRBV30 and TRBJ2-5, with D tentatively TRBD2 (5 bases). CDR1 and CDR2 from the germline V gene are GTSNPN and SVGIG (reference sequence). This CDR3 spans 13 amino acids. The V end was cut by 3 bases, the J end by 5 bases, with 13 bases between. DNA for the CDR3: TGTGCCTGGAGCGCCGGAGGTTACGAGACCCAGTACTTC. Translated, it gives CAWSAGGYETQYF. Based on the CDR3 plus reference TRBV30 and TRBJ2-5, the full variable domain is SQTIHQWPATLVQPVGSPLSLECTVEGTSNPNLYWYRQAAGRGLQLLFYSVGIGQISSEVPQNLSASRPQDRQFILSSKKLLLSDSGFYLCAWSAGGYETQYFGPGTRLLVL.

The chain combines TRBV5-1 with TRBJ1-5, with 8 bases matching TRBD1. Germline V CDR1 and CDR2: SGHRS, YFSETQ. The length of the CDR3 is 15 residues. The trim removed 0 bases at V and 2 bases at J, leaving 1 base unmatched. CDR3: CASSLGGQGNQPQHF. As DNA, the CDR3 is TGCGCCAGCAGCTTGGGGGGACAGGGCAATCAGCCCCAGCATTTT.

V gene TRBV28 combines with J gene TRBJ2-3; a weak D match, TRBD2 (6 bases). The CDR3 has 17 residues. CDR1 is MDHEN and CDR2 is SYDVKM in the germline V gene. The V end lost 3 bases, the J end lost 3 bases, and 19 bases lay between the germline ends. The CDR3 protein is CASSFRSAGIPTDTQYF. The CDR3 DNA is TGTGCCAGCAGTTTTCGGTCAGCGGGTATCCCTACAGATACGCAGTATTTT.

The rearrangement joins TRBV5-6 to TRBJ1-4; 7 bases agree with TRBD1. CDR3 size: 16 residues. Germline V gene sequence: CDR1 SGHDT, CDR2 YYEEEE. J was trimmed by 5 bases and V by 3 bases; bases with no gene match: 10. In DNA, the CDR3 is TGTGCCAGCAGCTGGGTCGGAAGGGGGCTGAATGAAAAACTGTTTTTT. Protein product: CASSWVGRGLNEKLFF.

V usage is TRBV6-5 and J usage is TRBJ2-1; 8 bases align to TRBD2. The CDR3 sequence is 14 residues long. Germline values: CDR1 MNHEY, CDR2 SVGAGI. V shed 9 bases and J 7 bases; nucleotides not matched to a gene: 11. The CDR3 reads CASTLRGAQNEQFF. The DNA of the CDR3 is TGTGCCAGTACCTTGCGGGGGGCTCAAAATGAGCAGTTCTTC.

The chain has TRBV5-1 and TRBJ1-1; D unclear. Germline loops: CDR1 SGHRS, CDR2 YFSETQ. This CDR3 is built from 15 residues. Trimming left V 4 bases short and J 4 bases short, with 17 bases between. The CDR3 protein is CASSPIGEVGTEAFF. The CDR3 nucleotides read TGCGCCAGCAGCCCCATCGGGGAGGTGGGCACTGAAGCTTTCTTT.

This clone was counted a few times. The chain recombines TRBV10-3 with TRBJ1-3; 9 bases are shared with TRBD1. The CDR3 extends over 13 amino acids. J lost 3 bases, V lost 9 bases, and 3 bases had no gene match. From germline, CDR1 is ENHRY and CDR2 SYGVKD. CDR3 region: CAIGQGNGNTIYF. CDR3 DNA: TGTGCCATAGGACAGGGGAATGGAAACACCATATATTTT.

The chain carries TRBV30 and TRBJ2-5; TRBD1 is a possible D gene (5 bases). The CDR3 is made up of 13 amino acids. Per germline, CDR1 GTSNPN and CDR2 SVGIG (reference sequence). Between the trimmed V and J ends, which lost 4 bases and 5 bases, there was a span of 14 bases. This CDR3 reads CAWTPVGLETQYF. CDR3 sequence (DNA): TGTGCCTGGACCCCCGTGGGGCTGGAGACCCAGTACTTC.

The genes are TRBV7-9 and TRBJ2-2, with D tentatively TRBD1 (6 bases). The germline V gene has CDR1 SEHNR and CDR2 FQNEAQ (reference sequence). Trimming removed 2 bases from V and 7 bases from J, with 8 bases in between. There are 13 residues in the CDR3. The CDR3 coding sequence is TGTGCCAGCAGCTTAAGGGGGTACGGGGAGCTGTTTTTT. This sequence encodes CASSLRGYGELFF. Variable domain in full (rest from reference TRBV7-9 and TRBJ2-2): DTGVSQNPRHKITKRGQNVTFRCDPISEHNRLYWYRQTLGQGPEFLTYFQNEAQLEKSRLLSDRFSAERPKGSFSTLEIQRTEQGDSAMYLCASSLRGYGELFFGEGSRLTVL.

The CDR3 DNA is TGTGCCAGCAGTTTCGGGGAAACGGGGTCACCCCTCCACTTT. Translated: CASSFGETGSPLHF. The rearrangement joins TRBV27 to TRBJ1-6, with unresolved D. The CDR3 has 14 residues. Germline V gene data show CDR1 as MNHEY and CDR2 as SMNVEV (reference sequence). Trimming pared 3 bases from V and 10 bases from J, leaving 13 bases between.

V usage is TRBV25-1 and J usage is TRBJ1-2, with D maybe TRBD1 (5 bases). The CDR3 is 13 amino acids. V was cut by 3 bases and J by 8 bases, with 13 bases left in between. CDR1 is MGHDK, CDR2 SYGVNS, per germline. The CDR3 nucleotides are TGTGCCAGCAGTGAGGTAGGGGAATACGGCTACACCTTC. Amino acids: CASSEVGEYGYTF.

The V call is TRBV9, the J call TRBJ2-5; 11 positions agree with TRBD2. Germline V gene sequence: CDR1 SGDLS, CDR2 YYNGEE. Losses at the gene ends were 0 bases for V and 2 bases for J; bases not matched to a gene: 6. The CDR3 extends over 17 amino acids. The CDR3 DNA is TGTGCCAGCAGCGTAGGGGGCCTAGCGGGGGGTCAAGAGACCCAGTACTTC. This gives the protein CASSVGGLAGGQETQYF.

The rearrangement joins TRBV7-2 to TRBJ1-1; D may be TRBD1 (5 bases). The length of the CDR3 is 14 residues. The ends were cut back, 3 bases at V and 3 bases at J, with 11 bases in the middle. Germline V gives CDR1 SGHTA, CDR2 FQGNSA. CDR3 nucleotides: TGTGCCAGCAGCTTGGGGCGACAGTACACTGAAGCTTTCTTT. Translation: CASSLGRQYTEAFF.

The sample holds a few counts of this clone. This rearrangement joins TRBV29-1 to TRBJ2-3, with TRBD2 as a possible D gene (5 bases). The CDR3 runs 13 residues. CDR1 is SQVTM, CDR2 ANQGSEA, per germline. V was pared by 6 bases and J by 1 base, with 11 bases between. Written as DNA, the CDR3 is TGCAGCGTGGATGAGGGTGGCACAGATACGCAGTATTTT. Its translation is CSVDEGGTDTQYF.

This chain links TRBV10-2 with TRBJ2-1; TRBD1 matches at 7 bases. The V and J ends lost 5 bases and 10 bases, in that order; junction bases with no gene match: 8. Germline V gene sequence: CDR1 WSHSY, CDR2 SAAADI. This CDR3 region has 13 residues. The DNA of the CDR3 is TGCGCCAGCAGTCCTAGACAGGGCCGGGAGCAGTTCTTC. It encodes CASSPRQGREQFF.